These 5 T cell receptor beta chains came from one sample sequenced in a study of blood T cell repertoires in COVID-19. Assay: immunoSEQ multiplex PCR; the TCRdb copy retains only in-frame clones and omits some. This sample has some 40,000 clones, with approximately 85% found just once. Sequencing was performed on peripheral blood. These receptors all stem from a woman older than 75 with acute or convalescent COVID-19.

The V call is TRBV19, the J call TRBJ2-1, with a possible D match to TRBD2 (7 bases). This CDR3 is built from 12 residues. V lost 5 bases, J lost 10 bases, and 12 bases lay in between. CDR1 and CDR2 (germline): LNHDA, SQIVND (reference sequence). CDR3 coding DNA: TGTGCCAGTAGTTGGGAGGGGGTGGAGCAGTTCTTC. Translation: CASSWEGVEQFF.

This clone appeared a few times. This chain connects TRBV4-1 to TRBJ2-7; D gene ambiguous. Germline V gives CDR1 MGHRA, CDR2 YSYEKL. This CDR3 spans 11 amino acids. V lost 1 base and J 5 bases, leaving 3 bases between the germline ends. CDR3 residues: CASSQGNEQYF. DNA of the CDR3: TGCGCCAGCAGCCAAGGTAACGAGCAGTACTTC.

The rearrangement uses TRBV28 and TRBJ1-2, with TRBD1 as a possible D gene (5 bases). The CDR3 totals 14 residues. Per germline, CDR1 MDHEN and CDR2 SYDVKM. The germline V and J ends were trimmed by 2 bases and 4 bases, with 11 bases remaining between them. The CDR3 DNA reads as TGTGCCAGCAGTTTACAGGGCTTGAGCTATGGCTACACCTTC. This translates into CASSLQGLSYGYTF.

This rearrangement joins TRBV3-1 (or the pseudogene TRBV3-2) to TRBJ1-1; 7 bases map to TRBD1. The CDR3 is 19 residues long. Germline-derived CDR1 and CDR2 are LGHDT and YNNKEL (reference sequence). Trimming at V came to 7 bases and at J to 1 base, leaving 21 bases not matched to a gene. The CDR3 loop reads CASTQGTVGLGGGNTEAFF. The CDR3, as DNA: TGTGCCAGCACTCAAGGGACAGTCGGTCTGGGGGGTGGGAACACTGAAGCTTTCTTT.

This clone has a handful of counts. The chain employs TRBV4-1 and TRBJ2-1, with 16 nucleotides matching TRBD2. The V gene's germline CDR1 is MGHRA and CDR2 YSYEKL. This CDR3 contains 16 residues. Trimming took 3 bases from V and 10 from J; bases not matched to a gene: 6. CDR3: CASSQGLAGGLQEQFF. The DNA for the CDR3 is TGCGCCAGCAGCCAGGGACTAGCGGGAGGGCTCCAAGAGCAGTTCTTC.